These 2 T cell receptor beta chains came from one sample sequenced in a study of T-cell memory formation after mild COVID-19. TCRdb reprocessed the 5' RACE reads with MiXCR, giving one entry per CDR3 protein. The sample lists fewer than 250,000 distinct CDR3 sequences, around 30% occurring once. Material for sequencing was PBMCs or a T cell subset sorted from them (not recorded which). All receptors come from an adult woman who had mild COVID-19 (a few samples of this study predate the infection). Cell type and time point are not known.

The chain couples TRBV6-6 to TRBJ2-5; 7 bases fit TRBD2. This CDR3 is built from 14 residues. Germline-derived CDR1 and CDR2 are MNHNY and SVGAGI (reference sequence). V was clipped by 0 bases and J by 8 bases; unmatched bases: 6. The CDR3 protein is CASSYSAGVETQYF. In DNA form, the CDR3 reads TGTGCCAGCAGTTACTCGGCGGGGGTGGAAACCCAGTACTTC.

CDR3: CATSDSGLAGGNEQYF. As DNA, the CDR3 is TGTGCCACCAGTGATTCGGGACTAGCGGGTGGAAACGAGCAGTACTTC. The chain joins TRBV24-1 to TRBJ2-7; 12 nucleotides match TRBD2. Germline V CDR1 and CDR2: KGHDR, SFDVKD. This CDR3 has 16 amino acids. With V trimmed by 2 bases and J by 5 bases, 6 bases remained unmatched.